One and the same sample provided the 22 T cell receptor beta chains below, sequenced in a study of control samples from healthy donors and cancer patients. Sequencing used immunoSEQ multiplex PCR; TCRdb keeps in-frame clones, though not all of them. The sample has under 100,000 clones, about 88% seen once. Sequencing was done on a sample of blood. These receptors were obtained from a woman aged 65 to 85 in good health.

The rearrangement uses TRBV5-6 and TRBJ2-7; D perhaps matches TRBD1 (5 bases). The CDR3 is made up of 13 amino acids. V was cut by 0 bases and J by 5 bases, with 9 bases left in between. Per the germline V gene, CDR1 is SGHDT and CDR2 is YYEEEE. The CDR3 sequence: CASSLGRGNEQYF. DNA of the CDR3: TGTGCCAGCAGCTTGGGTAGGGGAAACGAGCAGTACTTC.

The chain employs TRBV5-4 and TRBJ2-7, with TRBD2 identical over 7 bases. Trimming took 3 bases from V and 0 from J; bases not matched to a gene: 6. The CDR3 runs 15 residues. Per the germline V gene, CDR1 is SGHNT and CDR2 is YYREEE (reference sequence). The CDR3 sequence: CASSWRGGSSYEQYF. CDR3 bases: TGTGCCAGCAGCTGGCGGGGCGGGAGCTCCTACGAGCAGTACTTC.

The V call is TRBV3-1 (or the pseudogene TRBV3-2), the J call TRBJ1-3; D gene uncertain. Trimming stripped 1 base from V and 4 bases from J, with 11 bases between. The germline CDR1 and CDR2 sequences are LGHDT and YNNKEL (reference sequence). This CDR3 is 15 amino acids long. CDR3 in amino acids: CASSQVVRKGNTIYF. The DNA of the CDR3 is TGTGCCAGCAGCCAAGTCGTCCGTAAGGGAAACACCATATATTTT.

The rearrangement joins TRBV5-6 to TRBJ2-5, with a weak D call TRBD2 (6 bases). Germline V gives CDR1 SGHDT, CDR2 YYEEEE. The CDR3 covers 15 residues. V lost 6 bases to trimming and J lost 5 bases, with 20 bases between them. The CDR3 reads CASTWTGAVGETQYF. The CDR3 coding sequence is TGTGCCAGCACTTGGACGGGAGCGGTCGGGGAGACCCAGTACTTC.

The CDR3 DNA reads as TGTGCCAGCAGCTTTGGGGCAGGGCACAGCAACACTGAAGCTTTCTTT. Protein product: CASSFGAGHSNTEAFF. V usage is TRBV11-2 and J usage is TRBJ1-1, with D perhaps TRBD1 (5 bases). V lost 3 bases and J 2 bases, leaving 16 bases between the germline ends. The CDR3 loop spans 16 amino acids. Germline assignment: CDR1 SGHAT and CDR2 FQNNGV.

The chain links TRBV5-6 to TRBJ2-1, with 10 bases identical to TRBD2. V was clipped by 4 bases and J by 1 base; unmatched bases: 5. CDR1 is SGHDT and CDR2 is YYEEEE in the germline V gene. The CDR3 totals 16 residues. CDR3 region: CASSGLAGESYNEQFF. The CDR3, as DNA: TGTGCCAGCAGCGGTCTAGCGGGAGAGTCCTACAATGAGCAGTTCTTC.

The chain combines TRBV2 with TRBJ2-7, with D unresolved. Trimming left V 4 bases short and J 3 bases short, with 13 bases between. Germline loops: CDR1 SNHLY, CDR2 FYNNEI. There are 14 residues in the CDR3. The CDR3 DNA reads as TGTGCCAGCAGTGTGGAAGGTTATGGCTACGAGCAGTACTTC. Protein product: CASSVEGYGYEQYF.

The genes are TRBV20-1 and TRBJ2-3; D may match TRBD1 or TRBD2 (7 bases each). Germline V CDR1 and CDR2: DFQATT, SNEGSKA (reference sequence). This CDR3 has 15 amino acids. V was cut by 3 bases and J by 3 bases, with 16 bases left in between. CDR3 in DNA: TGCAGTGCTAGTTATCGGCAGGGGGGGACAGATACGCAGTATTTT. It translates to CSASYRQGGTDTQYF.

V usage is TRBV5-6 and J usage is TRBJ1-4, with D hard to call. The CDR3 runs 13 residues. Germline V lookup: CDR1 SGHDT, CDR2 YYEEEE. The germline V and J ends were trimmed by 0 bases and 7 bases, with 7 bases remaining between them. CDR3 nucleotides: TGTGCCAGCAGCTTGGGCCGGGGTGAAAAACTGTTTTTT. Its translation: CASSLGRGEKLFF.

The chain joins TRBV9 to TRBJ2-5, with a tentative D call TRBD2 (5 bases). Between the trimmed V and J ends, which lost 0 bases and 5 bases, there was a span of 17 bases. The CDR3 covers 16 residues. Germline lookup yields CDR1 SGDLS and CDR2 YYNGEE. Here the CDR3 DNA reads TGTGCCAGCAGCGTAGTCCCGGGGATGGGCATGGAGACCCAGTACTTC. This encodes CASSVVPGMGMETQYF.

V gene TRBV5-1 combines with J gene TRBJ2-6; the match to TRBD1 covers 7 bases. The CDR3 extends over 15 amino acids. The germline V gene encodes CDR1 SGHRS and CDR2 YFSETQ. Losses at the gene ends were 4 bases for V and 2 bases for J; bases not matched to a gene: 3. CDR3 coding DNA: TGCGCCAGCAGCATCGGGACAGCTGGGGCCAACGTCCTGACTTTC. This codes for CASSIGTAGANVLTF. The complete variable domain, with remaining parts taken from reference TRBV5-1 and TRBJ2-6, reads KAGVTQTPRYLIKTRGQQVTLSCSPISGHRSVSWYQQTPGQGLQFLFEYFSETQRNKGNFPGRFSGRQFSNSRSEMNVSTLELGDSALYLCASSIGTAGANVLTFGAGSRLTVL.

The CDR3 loop is CAWDRGATSEQYF. The CDR3 DNA reads as TGTGCCTGGGACAGGGGCGCGACCTCCGAGCAGTACTTC. The chain uses TRBV30 and TRBJ2-7; TRBD1 matches at 8 bases. V lost 5 bases, J lost 6 bases, and 9 bases stayed unmatched. Germline V gene sequence: CDR1 GTSNPN, CDR2 SVGIG (reference sequence). CDR3 size: 13 residues.

V is TRBV30 and J is TRBJ1-1; D unclear. Germline V gene data show CDR1 as GTSNPN and CDR2 as SVGIG (reference sequence). This CDR3 has 13 amino acids. V was shortened by 3 bases and J by 1 base, with 9 bases between the two germline ends. CDR3 sequence: CAWSPSRNTEAFF. CDR3 DNA: TGTGCCTGGAGCCCTTCCCGGAACACTGAAGCTTTCTTT.

The chain couples TRBV30 to TRBJ1-2; D remains unclear. V was clipped by 0 bases and J by 8 bases, with 13 bases between them. Germline V CDR1 and CDR2: GTSNPN, SVGIG (reference sequence). The CDR3 has 13 amino acids. The DNA for the CDR3 is TGTGCCTGGAGTGTAGAGGGCCAAGGAGGCTACACCTTC. Translation gives CAWSVEGQGGYTF.

V is TRBV7-8 and J is TRBJ2-7; D remains unclear. V lost 8 bases and J lost 0, with 5 bases in between. This CDR3 is 11 amino acids long. The germline gives CDR1 SGHVS, CDR2 FQNEAQ. The CDR3 DNA follows: TGTGCCAGCTCCCCCTCCTACGAGCAGTACTTC. Translated: CASSPSYEQYF. The complete variable domain, with remaining parts taken from reference TRBV7-8 and TRBJ2-7, reads GAGVSQSPRYKVAKRGQDVALRCDPISGHVSLFWYQQALGQGPEFLTYFQNEAQLDKSGLPSDRFFAERPEGSVSTLKIQRTQQEDSAVYLCASSPSYEQYFGPGTRLTVT.

This chain links TRBV6-5 with TRBJ1-2, with D unclear. The CDR3 contains 14 residues. The V gene's germline CDR1 is MNHEY and CDR2 SVGAGI. The V and J ends lost 6 bases and 8 bases respectively, with 19 bases between them. CDR3 nucleotide sequence: TGTGCCAGCAGCGACTCTTGGCGAGGGCGCGGCTACACCTTC. It translates to CASSDSWRGRGYTF.

This sequence joins TRBV6-1 and TRBJ2-3; 9 positions match TRBD1. After removal of 2 bases from V and 5 bases from J, the junction contained 8 bases not matched to a gene. The CDR3 sequence is 16 residues long. From germline, CDR1 is MNHNS and CDR2 SASEGT. CDR3 sequence reads: CASSEFRGTGQDTQYF. The CDR3 DNA is TGTGCCAGCAGTGAATTTAGAGGGACAGGGCAAGATACGCAGTATTTT.

The rearrangement uses TRBV5-8 and TRBJ1-4; tentatively, D is TRBD1 (6 bases). Germline lookup yields CDR1 SGHTS and CDR2 YDEGEE. V was pared by 1 base and J by 8 bases, with 9 bases between. This CDR3 spans 13 amino acids. CDR3 protein: CASSLRGNEKLFF. CDR3 DNA: TGTGCCAGCAGCTTGAGGGGGAACGAAAAACTGTTTTTT.

This chain connects TRBV6-6 to TRBJ2-7, with 10 nucleotides matching TRBD1. V gave up 5 bases and J gave up 6 bases; unmatched junction bases: 4. Germline loops: CDR1 MNHNY, CDR2 SVGAGI (reference sequence). The CDR3 runs to 13 residues. DNA of the CDR3: TGTGCCAGCAGTATGGGACAGGGGTTCGAGCAGTACTTC. It specifies CASSMGQGFEQYF.

This clone was picked up one time. The genes are TRBV9 and TRBJ1-3, with D possibly TRBD1 on 6 matching bases. V was shortened by 4 bases and J by 2 bases, with 10 bases between the two germline ends. CDR1 and CDR2 (germline): SGDLS, YYNGEE. The CDR3 loop spans 14 amino acids. CDR3 amino acids: CASSPHRAGNTIYF. The CDR3 nucleotides are TGTGCCAGCAGCCCTCACAGGGCTGGAAACACCATATATTTT.

The V gene is TRBV6-5, the J gene TRBJ1-1, with a possible D match to TRBD1 (5 bases). There are 15 residues in the CDR3. Trimming took 2 bases from V and 4 from J, leaving 14 bases between them. CDR1 is MNHEY and CDR2 is SVGAGI in the germline V gene. CDR3 DNA sequence: TGTGCCAGCAGTTACGACGCACAGGAGTTCACTGAAGCTTTCTTT. Its translation: CASSYDAQEFTEAFF.

This sequence joins TRBV10-3 and TRBJ1-2, with D unresolved. The CDR3 covers 13 residues. V dropped 3 bases and J dropped 2 bases, with 7 bases sitting between them. Per germline, CDR1 ENHRY and CDR2 SYGVKD. The CDR3 loop is CAISDAVNYGYTF. CDR3 nucleotides: TGTGCCATCAGTGATGCGGTAAACTATGGCTACACCTTC.